This T cell receptor beta chain was obtained from a study of CD8 T cells in ankylosing spondylitis. Study results and limitations: Significantly higher representation of disease-linked clones was reported for matched ankylosing spondylitis synovial fluid. There was a TCR beta motif, made of several highly homologous variants, that appeared characteristic of ankylosing spondylitis blood.

In germline, CDR1 is MNHEY, CDR2 SMNVEV (reference sequence). The junction had 10 bases not matched to a gene; V was cut back by 6 bases and J by 2 bases. The CDR3 is 16 amino acids. This clonotype was observed a few times. Antigen: not known. TCR beta libraries were made by quantitative 5'-RACE with molecular barcodes. TCRdb redid the calling of the 5' RACE reads with MiXCR, one entry per CDR3 protein. Among about 450,000 distinct CDR3 sequences, about 24% were seen once, and the ten largest hold about 0.92%. The rearrangement uses TRBV27 and TRBJ2-3; the match to TRBD2 covers 8 bases. The sample was blood, either unsorted or a sorted T cell fraction (not recorded which). The clonotype originates from a male donor with ankylosing spondylitis. The CDR3 DNA reads as TGTGCCAGCAGCTGGGCACTAGCGGCACCCACAGATACGCAGTATTTT. Its protein is CASSWALAAPTDTQYF.